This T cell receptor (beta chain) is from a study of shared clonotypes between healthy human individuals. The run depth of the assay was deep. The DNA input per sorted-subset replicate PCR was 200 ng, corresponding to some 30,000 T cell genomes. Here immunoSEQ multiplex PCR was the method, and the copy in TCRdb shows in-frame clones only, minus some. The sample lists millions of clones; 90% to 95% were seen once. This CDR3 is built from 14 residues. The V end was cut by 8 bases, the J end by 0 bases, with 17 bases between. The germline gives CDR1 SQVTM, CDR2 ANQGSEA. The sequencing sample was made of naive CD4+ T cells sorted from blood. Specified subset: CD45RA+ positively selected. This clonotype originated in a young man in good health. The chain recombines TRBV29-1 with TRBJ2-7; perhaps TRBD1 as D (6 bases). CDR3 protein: CSSMTGLSSYEQYF. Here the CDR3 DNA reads TGCAGCTCCATGACAGGATTAAGCTCCTACGAGCAGTACTTC.